Presented here are 20 T cell receptor beta chains from one specimen sequenced in a study of blood T cells in healthy people across ages. For the second PCR, which ran for about 7 to 11 cycles, a sample-barcoded 5' primer and a J-beta primer mix were used. TCRdb ran MiXCR on the 5' RACE reads and lists one entry per CDR3 protein. The sample has about 570,000 distinct CDR3 sequences; 25% to 30% are singletons. The sequencing sample was made of blood. The receptors shown here come from a woman between 65 and 79 years old in good health.

In its sample, this clonotype was seen a few times. This chain uses TRBV7-9 with TRBJ2-5, with D unclear. The end of the DNA fits TRBJ2-7 better, so the J call may be wrong. The CDR3 is 12 amino acids. The germline V gene has CDR1 SEHNR and CDR2 FQNEAQ (reference sequence). The CDR3, as DNA: TGTGCCAGCAGCCAGGACCGTAACGAGCAGTACTTC. Its translation: CASSQDRNEQYF.

The rearrangement joins TRBV20-1 to TRBJ1-3; the D is unclear. CDR3 length: 14 amino acids. Trimming stripped 1 base from V and 0 bases from J, with 7 bases between. CDR1 is DFQATT, CDR2 SNEGSKA, per germline (reference sequence). Here the CDR3 reads CSARASISGNTIYF. Written as DNA, the CDR3 is TGCAGTGCTAGAGCCTCCATCTCTGGAAACACCATATATTTT.

This clonotype was seen at least ten times. The V call is TRBV2, the J call TRBJ1-4; 7 bases agree with TRBD1. Trimming at V came to 4 bases and at J to 7 bases, leaving 6 bases not matched to a gene. The CDR3 consists of 14 residues. Germline assignment: CDR1 SNHLY and CDR2 FYNNEI. CDR3 nucleotide sequence: TGTGCCAGCAGTGTCGCAGGGGGGAGTGAAAAACTGTTTTTT. Residues: CASSVAGGSEKLFF.

This chain uses TRBV29-1 with TRBJ2-5; D may be TRBD1 or TRBD2 (6 bases each). The germline CDR1 and CDR2 sequences are SQVTM and ANQGSEA. The CDR3 extends over 13 amino acids. Between the trimmed V and J ends, which lost 4 bases and 11 bases, there was a span of 20 bases. The CDR3 sequence is CSVGGSEGVRQYF. As DNA, the CDR3 is TGCAGCGTTGGCGGGTCGGAGGGGGTACGGCAGTACTTC. Variable domain in full (rest from reference TRBV29-1 and TRBJ2-5): SAVISQKPSRDICQRGTSLTIQCQVDSQVTMMFWYRQQPGQSLTLIATANQGSEATYESGFVIDKFPISRPNLTFSTLTVSNMSPEDSSIYLCSVGGSEGVRQYFGPGTRLLVL.

V is TRBV10-3 and J is TRBJ1-1; D unclear. Per the germline V gene, CDR1 is ENHRY and CDR2 is SYGVKD. The ends were cut back, 6 bases at V and 1 base at J, with 9 bases in the middle. The CDR3 is 13 residues long. The CDR3 reads CAIRAGENTEAFF. Here the CDR3 DNA reads TGTGCCATCAGGGCAGGCGAGAACACTGAAGCTTTCTTT.

The chain uses TRBV5-1 and TRBJ2-5; 8 bases map to TRBD2. From germline, CDR1 is SGHRS and CDR2 YFSETQ. The CDR3 runs 16 residues. V gave up 5 bases and J gave up 5 bases; unmatched junction bases: 14. CDR3 DNA: TGCGCCAGCAGAAACAACCCGGGGGGGCTCTTGGAGACCCAGTACTTC. Amino acids: CASRNNPGGLLETQYF.

This clonotype has only a few counts. CDR3 nucleotide sequence: TGTGCCAGCAGCTGGCCACCGGGACAGGGGGCTTCTGGGGCCAACGTCCTGACTTTC. Protein product: CASSWPPGQGASGANVLTF. The rearrangement links TRBV7-6 to TRBJ2-6; TRBD1 agrees at 12 bases. The CDR3 extends over 19 amino acids. J gave up 1 base and V 4 bases, and 8 bases lay outside the gene matches. Germline loops: CDR1 SGHVS, CDR2 FNYEAQ.

The chain couples TRBV5-1 to TRBJ1-4; D gene ambiguous. Germline-derived CDR1 and CDR2 are SGHRS and YFSETQ. The CDR3 is 13 amino acids. Trimming pared 4 bases from V and 8 bases from J, leaving 12 bases between. The CDR3: CASSRDNGEKLFF. The CDR3 DNA follows: TGCGCCAGCAGCCGGGATAACGGGGAAAAACTGTTTTTT.

The chain joins TRBV3-1 to TRBJ2-6, with D perhaps matching TRBD1 (6 bases). V lost 4 bases and J 2 bases, leaving 18 bases between the germline ends. This CDR3 region has 18 residues. Germline V lookup: CDR1 LGHDT, CDR2 YNNKEL (reference sequence). CDR3 sequence: CASSRTTATGTGANVLTF. The CDR3 DNA reads TGTGCCAGCAGCCGCACCACGGCTACAGGGACTGGGGCCAACGTCCTGACTTTC.

The chain combines TRBV7-6 with TRBJ2-1; the D gene is possibly TRBD2 (7 bases). CDR3 size: 17 residues. In germline, CDR1 is SGHVS, CDR2 FNYEAQ. V lost 4 bases and J 0 bases, leaving 16 bases between the germline ends. CDR3: CASSSGGQLSSYNEQFF. The CDR3 DNA follows: TGTGCCAGCAGCTCGGGAGGACAGTTGAGCTCCTACAATGAGCAGTTCTTC.

The chain joins TRBV7-9 to TRBJ1-5; maybe TRBD1 (5 bases). CDR1 SEHNR and CDR2 FQNEAQ come from the germline V gene (reference sequence). This CDR3 is built from 16 residues. Trimming removed 1 base at V and 0 bases at J, with 10 bases between. CDR3 region: CASSLGSGDSNQPQHF. The CDR3 coding sequence is TGTGCCAGCAGCTTAGGATCGGGGGATAGCAATCAGCCCCAGCATTTT.

The chain recombines TRBV6-2 or TRBV6-3 with TRBJ2-1; TRBD1 agrees at 7 bases. Germline-derived CDR1 and CDR2 are MNHEY and SVGEGT. J gave up 2 bases and V 6 bases, and 7 bases lay outside the gene matches. This CDR3 is 15 amino acids long. CDR3 DNA sequence: TGTGCCAGCAGACCGACAGGGCCCCCCTACAATGAGCAGTTCTTC. It codes for CASRPTGPPYNEQFF.

The chain couples TRBV6-2 or TRBV6-3 to TRBJ1-1, with TRBD1 as a possible D gene (5 bases). This CDR3 is 15 amino acids long. Trimming stripped 1 base from V and 10 bases from J, with 19 bases between. In germline, CDR1 is MNHEY, CDR2 SVGEGT. The CDR3 DNA follows: TGTGCCAGCAGTTACTTCAAATTCTCTCCCGGGGGAGCTTTCTTT. Its translation is CASSYFKFSPGGAFF.

This clonotype was counted between two and nine times. The chain employs TRBV20-1 and TRBJ1-2, with TRBD1 as a possible D gene (5 bases). V lost 2 bases and J 2 bases, leaving 18 bases between the germline ends. CDR1 and CDR2 from the germline V gene are DFQATT and SNEGSKA (reference sequence). The CDR3 loop spans 16 amino acids. CDR3 nucleotides: TGCAGTGCTAGAAAGGGACGGGTCTGGGGCAACTATGGCTACACCTTC. Its protein is CSARKGRVWGNYGYTF.

The rearrangement joins TRBV20-1 to TRBJ2-1; 14 nucleotides line up with TRBD2. This CDR3 is 14 amino acids long. From germline, CDR1 is DFQATT and CDR2 SNEGSKA (reference sequence). V lost 2 bases and J lost 10; bases outside the gene matches: 4. Here the CDR3 DNA reads TGCAGTGCTAGAAGAGGACTAGCGGGGGGAGAGCAGTTCTTC. Translation gives CSARRGLAGGEQFF.

This clonotype was found a few times. V gene TRBV5-1 combines with J gene TRBJ2-1, with 10 bases aligning to TRBD1. The V gene end was trimmed by 4 bases and the J gene end by 9 bases; junction bases not matched to a gene: 7. The germline V gene encodes CDR1 SGHRS and CDR2 YFSETQ. This CDR3 region has 14 residues. The CDR3 is CASSPGQGEGEQFF. CDR3 coding DNA: TGCGCCAGCAGCCCCGGACAGGGGGAAGGTGAGCAGTTCTTC.

V is TRBV30 and J is TRBJ2-5; TRBD1 agrees at 8 bases. The CDR3 length is 12 residues. J was trimmed by 3 bases and V by 5 bases; bases with no gene match: 2. CDR1 is GTSNPN and CDR2 is SVGIG in the germline V gene (reference sequence). CDR3 sequence reads: CAWSTGEETQYF. The CDR3 DNA reads as TGTGCCTGGTCGACAGGGGAAGAGACCCAGTACTTC.

The V gene is TRBV4-3, the J gene TRBJ2-3; 13 nucleotides match TRBD2. V dropped 0 bases and J dropped 5; count of bases not matched to a gene: 11. The germline gives CDR1 LGHNA, CDR2 YSLEER. The length of the CDR3 is 19 residues. The CDR3 coding sequence is TGCGCCAGCAGCCAAGATTTGAGGACTAGCGGGGGAACTGGAGATACGCAGTATTTT. This gives the protein CASSQDLRTSGGTGDTQYF.

This clonotype was seen more than once but under ten times. The chain uses TRBV11-3 and TRBJ2-5; 10 bases map to TRBD1. The V and J ends lost 1 base and 12 bases, in that order; junction bases with no gene match: 5. Germline CDR1 reads SGHNT; CDR2 reads YENEEA. The CDR3 has 13 amino acids. The CDR3 bases are TGTGCCAGCAGCTTAGGACAGACAGGGGGCGAGTACTTC. Residues: CASSLGQTGGEYF.

This clonotype showed up just a few times. The chain couples TRBV7-2 to TRBJ1-4; D might be TRBD1 (5 bases). Germline loops: CDR1 SGHTA, CDR2 FQGNSA. The CDR3 loop spans 16 amino acids. Trimming removed 1 base from V and 5 bases from J, with 14 bases in between. CDR3 amino acids: CASSLGPGGRNEKLFF. Here the CDR3 DNA reads TGTGCCAGCAGCTTAGGTCCCGGGGGAAGGAATGAAAAACTGTTTTTT.